The clone carrying this TCR beta chain showed up just once. The sample belongs to a study of CD8 T cells in Susac syndrome. Study overall: Intravenous immunoglobulin alone or corticosteroids were being given to patients with Susac syndrome at blood draw, unless they were therapy-naive.

Susac syndrome patients met recently defined diagnostic criteria for definite or probable disease. Trimming took 1 base from V and 5 from J; bases not matched to a gene: 6. The CDR3 has 15 amino acids. RNA amounts of about 0.5 to 1 ug underwent reverse transcription with random hexamers. One entry per CDR3 protein results from TCRdb running MiXCR on the immunoSEQ multiplex PCR reads. Here the sample spans under 200,000 distinct CDR3 sequences, around 95% being singletons. Sequenced input: CD4+ T cells from PBMCs. The TCR comes from a human donor with Susac syndrome. The chain is built from TRBV12-3 or TRBV12-4 and TRBJ2-5; 8 bases line up with TRBD1. This chain's CDR3 is CASSLDGQGGETQYF. CDR3 in DNA: TGTGCCAGCAGTTTAGATGGACAGGGTGGGGAGACCCAGTACTTC.